A selection of T cell receptor beta chains follows, all from one sample in a study of patients and donors after allogeneic stem cell transplantation. TCRdb re-derived calls from the RT-PCR reads in MiXCR, one entry per CDR3 protein. This table has about 160,000 distinct CDR3 sequences, 24% appearing once. Sequencing used blood, either unsorted or a sorted T cell fraction (not recorded which). These receptors were taken from a human donor who was either an allogeneic HSCT recipient or a stem cell or donor lymphocyte infusion donor (not recorded which). It is not recorded whose cells these are; they may come from a transplant donor. Both conserved end residues are part of each CDR3. The order of the fields is V gene, J gene, clone size, D gene, CDR3 protein, CDR3 DNA. A D gene is named only where the DNA matches it firmly. Expanded clones get a size class; other rows say once, few or many, or leave the size out.

V: TRBV5-1
J: TRBJ2-1
size: -
D: -
CDR3: CASSLVANEQFF
DNA: TGCGCCAGCAGCTTGGTGGCAAATGAGCAGTTCTTC

V: TRBV5-1
J: TRBJ2-6
size: -
D: TRBD1
CDR3: CASSRGQGTSGANVLTF
DNA: TGCGCCAGCAGCAGGGGACAGGGGACCTCTGGGGCCAACGTCCTGACTTTC

V: TRBV5-1
J: TRBJ2-6
size: -
D: -
CDR3: CASSLPSGANVLTF
DNA: TGCGCCAGCAGCTTGCCCTCTGGGGCCAACGTCCTGACTTTC

V: TRBV12-3/TRBV12-4
J: TRBJ1-1
size: -
D: -
CDR3: CASRPWWNTEAFF
DNA: TGTGCCAGCAGGCCGTGGTGGAACACTGAAGCTTTCTTT

V: TRBV6-2/TRBV6-3
J: TRBJ2-1
size: -
D: TRBD2
CDR3: CASSRLAGGLNEQFF
DNA: TGTGCCAGCAGTCGACTAGCGGGAGGGTTAAATGAGCAGTTCTTC

V: TRBV12-3/TRBV12-4
J: TRBJ1-2
size: many
D: -
CDR3: CASTPRSYYGYTF
DNA: TGTGCCAGCACCCCCCGCTCCTACTATGGCTACACCTTC

V: TRBV5-1
J: TRBJ2-1
size: -
D: -
CDR3: CASSPLAGTYNEQFF
DNA: TGCGCCAGCAGCCCTTTGGCGGGGACATACAATGAGCAGTTCTTC

V: TRBV12-3/TRBV12-4
J: TRBJ1-2
size: few
D: -
CDR3: CASSFRVRTYGYTF
DNA: TGTGCCAGCAGTTTCCGGGTCAGGACCTATGGCTACACCTTC

V: TRBV15
J: TRBJ2-1
size: few
D: -
CDR3: CATSRHPLGTYNEQFF
DNA: TGTGCCACCAGCAGACATCCTCTAGGAACGTACAATGAGCAGTTCTTC

V: TRBV5-1
J: TRBJ2-1
size: -
D: TRBD1
CDR3: CASSLGLTGVAHNEQFF
DNA: TGCGCCAGCAGCTTGGGATTGACAGGGGTGGCACACAATGAGCAGTTCTTC

V: TRBV15
J: TRBJ1-4
size: few
D: -
CDR3: CATSRDYLRGVGEKLFF
DNA: TGTGCCACCAGCAGAGATTATTTACGCGGAGTAGGTGAAAAACTGTTTTTT

V: TRBV20-1
J: TRBJ2-7
size: -
D: TRBD2
CDR3: CSAPTSGGSYEQYF
DNA: TGCAGTGCTCCGACTAGCGGGGGTTCCTACGAGCAGTACTTC

V: TRBV9
J: TRBJ1-1
size: many
D: -
CDR3: CASSVGLWGNTEAFF
DNA: TGTGCCAGCAGCGTAGGCCTCTGGGGGAACACTGAAGCTTTCTTT

V: TRBV12-3/TRBV12-4
J: TRBJ1-3
size: few
D: -
CDR3: CASSAPGFGNTIYF
DNA: TGTGCCAGCAGCGCCCCAGGGTTCGGAAACACCATATATTTT

V: TRBV27
J: TRBJ1-1
size: -
D: TRBD1
CDR3: CASSPVGTGASVTEAFF
DNA: TGTGCCAGCAGTCCGGTCGGGACAGGGGCCTCTGTCACTGAAGCTTTCTTT

V: TRBV2
J: TRBJ2-7
size: -
D: TRBD1
CDR3: CASSVGTGGDEQYF
DNA: TGTGCCAGCAGTGTAGGGACAGGGGGCGACGAGCAGTACTTC

V: TRBV6-6
J: TRBJ2-2
size: few
D: -
CDR3: CASSYGDYTGELFF
DNA: TGTGCCAGCAGTTACGGAGACTACACCGGGGAGCTGTTTTTT

V: TRBV20-1
J: TRBJ2-2
size: few
D: TRBD2
CDR3: CSALAGGTNTGELFF
DNA: TGCAGTGCTCTAGCGGGGGGTACGAACACCGGGGAGCTGTTTTTT

V: TRBV12-3/TRBV12-4
J: TRBJ2-3
size: many
D: -
CDR3: CATRRADTQYF
DNA: TGTGCCACCAGACGGGCAGATACGCAGTATTTT

V: TRBV29-1
J: TRBJ2-7
size: -
D: -
CDR3: CSVQGITYEQYF
DNA: TGCAGCGTTCAAGGAATAACCTACGAGCAGTACTTC

V: TRBV10-3
J: TRBJ2-3
size: -
D: -
CDR3: CAISDGVLGTDTQYF
DNA: TGTGCCATCAGTGACGGGGTTCTAGGCACAGATACGCAGTATTTT

V: TRBV6-1
J: TRBJ2-1
size: -
D: -
CDR3: CASIGSYNEQFF
DNA: TGTGCCAGCATTGGCTCCTACAATGAGCAGTTCTTC

V: TRBV29-1
J: TRBJ2-1
size: few
D: TRBD1
CDR3: CSVQPLDRVSNEQFF
DNA: TGCAGCGTCCAACCCCTGGACAGGGTGAGCAATGAGCAGTTCTTC

V: TRBV12-3/TRBV12-4
J: TRBJ1-1
size: many
D: -
CDR3: CASSPAVRALNTEAFF
DNA: TGTGCCAGCAGCCCCGCCGTGAGGGCTTTGAACACTGAAGCTTTCTTT

V: TRBV5-6
J: TRBJ2-3
size: -
D: TRBD2
CDR3: CASSLGVLAGRTDTQYF
DNA: TGTGCCAGCAGCTTGGGTGTCTTAGCGGGGCGCACAGATACGCAGTATTTT

V: TRBV9
J: TRBJ2-1
size: -
D: -
CDR3: CASSVEGSSNYNEQFF
DNA: TGTGCCAGCAGCGTAGAAGGTTCGAGCAACTACAATGAGCAGTTCTTC

V: TRBV28
J: TRBJ2-2
size: few
D: -
CDR3: CASNFRGVKDGELFF
DNA: TGTGCCAGCAATTTTAGAGGGGTGAAAGACGGGGAGCTGTTTTTT

V: TRBV5-1
J: TRBJ1-2
size: many
D: -
CDR3: CASSLSQHYGYTF
DNA: TGCGCCAGCAGCTTGTCACAGCACTATGGCTACACCTTC

V: TRBV6-6
J: TRBJ2-5
size: -
D: -
CDR3: CASSRQRDTAFPETQYF
DNA: TGTGCCAGCAGTCGCCAACGGGACACAGCATTCCCAGAGACCCAGTACTTC

V: TRBV4-2
J: TRBJ2-3
size: -
D: -
CDR3: CASSRSGGETDTQYF
DNA: TGTGCCAGCAGCCGTAGCGGAGGAGAGACAGATACGCAGTATTTT